This TCR beta chain stems from a study of blood T cell repertoires in COVID-19. Across the study: T cells, B-cell-depleted T cells, or PBMCs supplied cDNA or gDNA.

Per the germline V gene, CDR1 is SGHRS and CDR2 is YFSETQ. V lost 2 bases to trimming and J lost 0 bases, with 5 bases between them. There are 13 residues in the CDR3. Authors' data handling: Estimation of nucleated cell counts was performed using reference gene primer amplification. Sequencing used immunoSEQ multiplex PCR; TCRdb keeps in-frame clones, though not all of them. D and trimming were read from the DNA, whereas the V and J calls and clone size are those reported in that table. This table has around 130,000 clones, around 80% appearing once. The chain joins TRBV5-1 to TRBJ1-1; D is unclear. The source of this sequence is a man aged 70-80 years with acute or convalescent COVID-19. The sample taken for sequencing was peripheral blood. The chain's CDR3 is CASSFHVNTEAFF. In DNA, the CDR3 is TGCGCCAGCAGCTTTCATGTGAACACTGAAGCTTTCTTT.